Listed here are 18 T cell receptor beta chains from one sample, sequenced in a study of long-term antiretroviral therapy in people with HIV (dated 2022 in TCRdb). The immunoSEQ hsTCRB v3.0 assay was used at survey level resolution to sequence the TRB variable region. Drawn from immuneACCESS, this table holds only the in-frame rearrangements with V and J called that TCRdb kept. Clones are partly lost; checked studies trace under half to an unresolved V gene and leave the rest unexplained. Present in this sample are 30,000 to 35,000 clones, approximately 84% of which were seen just once. Together, the top ten hold around 8% of the sample. The input for sequencing was unsorted PBMCs, taken 3.1 years after starting antiretroviral therapy. These receptors came from a woman in her 50s with HIV.

This chain connects TRBV5-1 to TRBJ2-3; TRBD2 matches at 10 bases. CDR1 is SGHRS and CDR2 is YFSETQ in the germline V gene. The CDR3 runs to 15 residues. The V segment lost 4 bases and the J segment 3 bases; nucleotides outside the gene matches: 5. The CDR3 coding sequence is TGCGCCAGCAGCGAATTTAGCGGGGGGACAGATACGCAGTATTTT. Translating gives CASSEFSGGTDTQYF.

This clone appeared a single time. This chain connects TRBV11-2 to TRBJ1-1; no reliable D call. Trimming took off 0 bases at V and 2 bases at J, with 10 bases between the two ends. CDR1 is SGHAT, CDR2 FQNNGV, per germline. The CDR3 length is 15 residues. CDR3 sequence reads: CASSLDSRVNTEAFF. CDR3 coding DNA: TGTGCCAGCAGCTTAGATTCCCGGGTAAACACTGAAGCTTTCTTT.

This clone was seen only a few times. The chain has TRBV5-1 and TRBJ1-2, with a possible D match to TRBD1 (5 bases). V was shortened by 0 bases and J by 8 bases, with 11 bases between the two germline ends. The CDR3 extends over 13 amino acids. Germline V gene sequence: CDR1 SGHRS, CDR2 YFSETQ. The CDR3 DNA is TGCGCCAGCAGCTTGGTGGGGTCAGGGGGCTACACCTTC. As protein: CASSLVGSGGYTF.

This clone has only a few counts. The chain carries TRBV2 and TRBJ1-5; 10 nucleotides align to TRBD1. CDR3 size: 15 residues. V shed 5 bases and J 6 bases; nucleotides not matched to a gene: 7. Germline V gene data show CDR1 as SNHLY and CDR2 as FYNNEI. The CDR3 coding sequence is TGTGCCAGCAGTCCCGACAGGGGGCAGGGTCAGCCCCAGCATTTT. Protein sequence: CASSPDRGQGQPQHF.

J is TRBJ1-1 and V is TRBV27, with D perhaps matching TRBD1 (5 bases). Trimming removed 7 bases from V and 1 base from J, with 16 bases in between. Germline CDR1 reads MNHEY; CDR2 reads SMNVEV (reference sequence). The CDR3 is 15 residues long. As DNA, the CDR3 is TGTGCCAGCACCAAGAAGGGTACAGGGAACACTGAAGCTTTCTTT. Encoded protein: CASTKKGTGNTEAFF.

The J gene is TRBJ1-1, the V gene TRBV18, with D maybe TRBD1 (5 bases). CDR3 length: 15 amino acids. Germline V gene sequence: CDR1 KGHSH, CDR2 LQKENI. V gave up 2 bases and J gave up 5 bases, with 15 bases separating them. CDR3 DNA: TGTGCCAGCTCACCAAATGGTGGGGCTGGGACTGAAGCTTTCTTT. It yields the protein CASSPNGGAGTEAFF. The variable domain in full, completed from reference TRBV18 and TRBJ1-1, reads NAGVMQNPRHLVRRRGQEARLRCSPMKGHSHVYWYRQLPEEGLKFMVYLQKENIIDESGMPKERFSAEFPKEGPSILRIQQVVRGDSAAYFCASSPNGGAGTEAFFGQGTRLTVV.

The chain joins TRBV7-8 to TRBJ1-4, with 7 nucleotides matching TRBD1. Germline lookup yields CDR1 SGHVS and CDR2 FQNEAQ. CDR3 size: 16 residues. The V segment lost 5 bases and the J segment 2 bases; nucleotides outside the gene matches: 8. The CDR3 reads CASSPHTGETNEKLFF. CDR3 coding DNA: TGTGCCAGCAGCCCCCATACAGGGGAGACTAATGAAAAACTGTTTTTT.

The chain couples TRBV5-1 to TRBJ2-7; TRBD1 matches at 9 bases. The V gene's germline CDR1 is SGHRS and CDR2 YFSETQ. The CDR3 runs to 15 residues. Germline trimming cut 0 bases from V and 5 bases from J; bases unmatched to any gene: 6. This CDR3 is CASSLEGTGSHEQYV. DNA for the CDR3: TGCGCCAGCAGCTTGGAAGGGACAGGGAGCCACGAGCAGTACGTC.

This chain uses TRBV7-3 with TRBJ2-3, with D perhaps matching TRBD2 (5 bases). The CDR3 has 14 amino acids. The germline gives CDR1 SGHTA, CDR2 FQGTGA. Trimming left V 5 bases short and J 0 bases short, with 9 bases between. The CDR3 protein is CASSRSGSTDTQYF. CDR3 nucleotides: TGTGCCAGCAGCCGAAGCGGTAGCACAGATACGCAGTATTTT.

The chain couples TRBV7-8 to TRBJ1-5; no clear D. The CDR3 length is 14 residues. Trimming stripped 3 bases from V and 3 bases from J, with 9 bases between. Germline CDR1 reads SGHVS; CDR2 reads FQNEAQ. The CDR3 nucleotides are TGTGCCAGCAGCTTTAACAGCTTCAATCAGCCCCAGCATTTT. Translation: CASSFNSFNQPQHF. Filled out from reference TRBV7-8 and TRBJ1-5, the complete variable domain reads GAGVSQSPRYKVAKRGQDVALRCDPISGHVSLFWYQQALGQGPEFLTYFQNEAQLDKSGLPSDRFFAERPEGSVSTLKIQRTQQEDSAVYLCASSFNSFNQPQHFGDGTRLSIL.

The rearrangement links TRBV7-9 to TRBJ2-2, with 14 bases aligning to TRBD2. V shed 2 bases, J shed 2 bases, and the junction held 4 bases outside the gene matches. Germline loops: CDR1 SEHNR, CDR2 FQNEAQ (reference sequence). The CDR3 extends over 18 amino acids. The CDR3 DNA reads as TGTGCCAGCAGCTTAATGGGACTAGCGGGGGACAACACCGGGGAGCTGTTTTTT. This translates into CASSLMGLAGDNTGELFF.

The chain links TRBV19 to TRBJ1-6; 10 nucleotides agree with TRBD1. V trimming: 5 bases; J trimming: 7 bases; junction bases outside the gene matches: 17. The CDR3 length is 19 residues. Germline values: CDR1 LNHDA, CDR2 SQIVND (reference sequence). The CDR3 coding sequence is TGTGCCAGTAGTTCATCCGCCGGGACAGGGGTTGGGATCAATTCACCCCTCCACTTT. Its protein is CASSSSAGTGVGINSPLHF.

The rearrangement links TRBV11-2 to TRBJ2-3; 9 nucleotides agree with TRBD1. Trimming at V came to 5 bases and at J to 0 bases, leaving 6 bases not matched to a gene. In germline, CDR1 is SGHAT, CDR2 FQNNGV. This CDR3 has 16 residues. CDR3 residues: CASSILQGASTDTQYF. The DNA of the CDR3 is TGTGCCAGCAGCATCCTACAGGGGGCCAGCACAGATACGCAGTATTTT.

CDR3 DNA: TGTGCCAGCAGCCAAGCTTCAACCGGGACAGGGGATGGCTACACCTTC. Protein: CASSQASTGTGDGYTF. The chain links TRBV14 to TRBJ1-2, with 10 bases lining up with TRBD1. Looked up from germline, CDR1 is SGHDN and CDR2 is FVKESK. The V and J ends lost 1 base and 6 bases, in that order; junction bases with no gene match: 8. The CDR3 runs to 16 residues.

CDR3 sequence reads: CASSLAALLAGAGANVLTF. Here the CDR3 DNA reads TGCGCCAGCAGCTTGGCCGCACTACTAGCGGGGGCCGGGGCCAACGTCCTGACTTTC. The gene calls are TRBV5-1 and TRBJ2-6, with TRBD2 identical over 11 bases. Trimming removed 0 bases from V and 4 bases from J; junction bases left unmatched: 9. CDR1 and CDR2 (germline): SGHRS, YFSETQ. This CDR3 is 19 amino acids long.

The rearrangement uses TRBV7-9 and TRBJ2-4, with a possible D match to TRBD2 (6 bases). CDR3 size: 13 residues. The germline gives CDR1 SEHNR, CDR2 FQNEAQ (reference sequence). Trimming removed 5 bases at V and 9 bases at J, with 14 bases between. The CDR3 bases are TGTGCCAGCAGCCCCCGGGACTGGGGCATTCAGTACTTC. It codes for CASSPRDWGIQYF.

The chain uses TRBV19 and TRBJ1-5, with no clear D. The CDR3 is 14 amino acids. Trimming stripped 8 bases from V and 0 bases from J, with 11 bases between. CDR1 and CDR2 from the germline V gene are LNHDA and SQIVND (reference sequence). This CDR3 reads CASETGYSNQPQHF. CDR3 DNA sequence: TGTGCCAGTGAGACGGGATATAGCAATCAGCCCCAGCATTTT.

The chain combines TRBV4-1 with TRBJ2-2; possibly TRBD1 or TRBD2 for D (6 bases each). CDR1 and CDR2 (germline): MGHRA, YSYEKL. V lost 0 bases to trimming and J lost 4 bases, with 18 bases between them. There are 18 residues in the CDR3. CDR3: CASSQDLFPGGGTGELFF. CDR3 in DNA: TGCGCCAGCAGCCAAGATCTTTTTCCCGGGGGCGGCACCGGGGAGCTGTTTTTT.